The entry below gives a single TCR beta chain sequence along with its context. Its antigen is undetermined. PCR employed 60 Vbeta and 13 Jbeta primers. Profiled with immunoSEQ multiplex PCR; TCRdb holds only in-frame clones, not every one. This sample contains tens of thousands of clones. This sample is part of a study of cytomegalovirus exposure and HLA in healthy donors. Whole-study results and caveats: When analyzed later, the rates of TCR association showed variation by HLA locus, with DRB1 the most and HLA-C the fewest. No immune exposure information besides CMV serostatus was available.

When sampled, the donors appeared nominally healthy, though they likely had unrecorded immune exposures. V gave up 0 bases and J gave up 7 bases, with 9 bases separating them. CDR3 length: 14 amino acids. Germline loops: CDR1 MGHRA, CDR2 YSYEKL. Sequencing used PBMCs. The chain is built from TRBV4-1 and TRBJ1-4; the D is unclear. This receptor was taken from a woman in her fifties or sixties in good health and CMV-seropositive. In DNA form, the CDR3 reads TGCGCCAGCAGCCAAGATGAAGAGGCTGAAAAACTGTTTTTT. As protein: CASSQDEEAEKLFF.